Listed below are T cell receptor beta chains from one sample, sequenced in a study of tumour-infiltrating T cells in Burkitt lymphoma. This table comes from immunoSEQ multiplex PCR, and its TCRdb copy is limited to in-frame clones, with some not included. The sample records about 2,500 clones, about 88% being singletons. Sequenced material: tumor tissue. These receptors came from a human donor with diffuse large B-cell lymphoma. Each CDR3 is given with its conserved first and last residue. Fields, in order: CDR3 protein, CDR3 DNA, clone size, J gene, D gene, V gene. D genes are given only for firm matches. Only some rows state a clone size, as once, few, many or a class for expanded clones.

CDR3aa: CASSGTSGAYNEQFF
CDR3nt: TGTGCCAGCAGTGGGACTAGCGGGGCCTACAATGAGCAGTTCTTC
abundance: NA
j_gene: TRBJ2-1
d_gene: TRBD2
v_gene: TRBV2

CDR3aa: CASSLGTGEYEQYF
CDR3nt: TGCGCCAGCAGCTTGGGGACGGGAGAATACGAGCAGTACTTC
abundance: NA
j_gene: TRBJ2-7
d_gene: NA
v_gene: TRBV5-1

CDR3aa: CASSQGRRRADTGELFF
CDR3nt: TGTGCCAGCAGCCAAGGGAGGCGTAGGGCGGACACCGGGGAGCTGTTTTTT
abundance: NA
j_gene: TRBJ2-2
d_gene: NA
v_gene: TRBV4-2

CDR3aa: CASSLVQGLNEQFF
CDR3nt: TGCGCCAGCAGCTTGGTGCAGGGTCTCAATGAGCAGTTCTTC
abundance: once
j_gene: TRBJ2-1
d_gene: NA
v_gene: TRBV5-1

CDR3aa: CASRRQTTPLF
CDR3nt: TGTGCCAGCAGAAGACAGACCACTCCTCTCTTT
abundance: NA
j_gene: TRBJ1-1
d_gene: NA
v_gene: TRBV2

CDR3aa: CASIIDRGGNIQYF
CDR3nt: TGTGCCAGCATCATTGACAGGGGAGGGAACATTCAGTACTTC
abundance: NA
j_gene: TRBJ2-4
d_gene: NA
v_gene: TRBV5-8

CDR3aa: CASSPRTGYQETQYF
CDR3nt: TGTGCCAGCAGCCCGCGGACAGGGTACCAAGAGACCCAGTACTTC
abundance: once
j_gene: TRBJ2-5
d_gene: TRBD1
v_gene: TRBV14

CDR3aa: CASGALAGGANEQFF
CDR3nt: TGTGCCAGTGGGGCCCTAGCGGGAGGGGCAAATGAGCAGTTCTTC
abundance: NA
j_gene: TRBJ2-1
d_gene: TRBD2
v_gene: TRBV19

CDR3aa: CASSRGQLPTNQPQHF
CDR3nt: TGTGCCAGCAGCCGGGGACAGCTCCCTACCAATCAGCCCCAGCATTTT
abundance: NA
j_gene: TRBJ1-5
d_gene: TRBD1
v_gene: TRBV5-6

CDR3aa: CATSRDVGGGYNEQFF
CDR3nt: TGTGCCACCAGCAGAGATGTGGGCGGGGGTTACAATGAGCAGTTCTTC
abundance: once
j_gene: TRBJ2-1
d_gene: TRBD2
v_gene: TRBV15

CDR3aa: CASSQGQGIDQETQYF
CDR3nt: TGTGCCAGCAGCCAAGGACAGGGGATAGACCAAGAGACCCAGTACTTC
abundance: NA
j_gene: TRBJ2-5
d_gene: TRBD1
v_gene: TRBV14

CDR3aa: CASSEVGGSGGYTF
CDR3nt: TGTGCCAGCAGTGAAGTTGGGGGATCCGGTGGCTACACCTTC
abundance: NA
j_gene: TRBJ1-2
d_gene: NA
v_gene: TRBV6-1

CDR3aa: CASSPDRDGYEQYF
CDR3nt: TGTGCCAGCAGTCCCGACAGGGACGGGTACGAGCAGTACTTC
abundance: NA
j_gene: TRBJ2-7
d_gene: TRBD1
v_gene: TRBV11-1

CDR3aa: CASSQGTDAGNTIYF
CDR3nt: TGTGCCAGCTCACAGGGGACCGACGCTGGAAACACCATATATTTT
abundance: NA
j_gene: TRBJ1-3
d_gene: NA
v_gene: TRBV18

CDR3aa: CSVDESRAQYF
CDR3nt: TGCAGCGTTGATGAGTCCCGAGCGCAGTATTTT
abundance: NA
j_gene: TRBJ2-3
d_gene: NA
v_gene: TRBV29-1

CDR3aa: CASSYRVGNEQYF
CDR3nt: TGTGCCAGTTCGTACAGGGTTGGCAACGAGCAGTACTTC
abundance: NA
j_gene: TRBJ2-7
d_gene: NA
v_gene: TRBV18

CDR3aa: CASSSRQGGNEQFF
CDR3nt: TGTGCCAGCAGCTCACGACAGGGGGGGAATGAGCAGTTCTTC
abundance: once
j_gene: TRBJ2-1
d_gene: TRBD1
v_gene: TRBV13

CDR3aa: CATSRGAGARETQYF
CDR3nt: TGTGCCACCAGCAGAGGAGCGGGGGCAAGGGAGACCCAGTACTTC
abundance: NA
j_gene: TRBJ2-5
d_gene: TRBD2
v_gene: TRBV15

CDR3aa: CASSLGGGGPGGQPQHF
CDR3nt: TGTGCCAGCAGCTTGGGAGGAGGGGGGCCAGGGGGTCAGCCCCAGCATTTT
abundance: NA
j_gene: TRBJ1-5
d_gene: TRBD1
v_gene: TRBV5-6

CDR3aa: CASSPAAGYTGELFF
CDR3nt: TGTGCCAGCAGCCCGGCGGCAGGGTACACCGGGGAGCTGTTTTTT
abundance: NA
j_gene: TRBJ2-2
d_gene: NA
v_gene: TRBV7-9

CDR3aa: CASSASGAYTDTQYF
CDR3nt: TGTGCCAGCAGCGCTAGCGGGGCATACACAGATACGCAGTATTTT
abundance: NA
j_gene: TRBJ2-3
d_gene: TRBD2
v_gene: TRBV9

CDR3aa: CASSYWGRATEAFF
CDR3nt: TGTGCCAGCAGTTACTGGGGCCGGGCCACTGAAGCTTTCTTT
abundance: NA
j_gene: TRBJ1-1
d_gene: NA
v_gene: TRBV6-5

CDR3aa: CASSLASELLDYTF
CDR3nt: TGTGCCAGCAGCTTGGCGTCAGAACTATTGGACTACACCTTC
abundance: NA
j_gene: TRBJ1-2
d_gene: NA
v_gene: TRBV5-5